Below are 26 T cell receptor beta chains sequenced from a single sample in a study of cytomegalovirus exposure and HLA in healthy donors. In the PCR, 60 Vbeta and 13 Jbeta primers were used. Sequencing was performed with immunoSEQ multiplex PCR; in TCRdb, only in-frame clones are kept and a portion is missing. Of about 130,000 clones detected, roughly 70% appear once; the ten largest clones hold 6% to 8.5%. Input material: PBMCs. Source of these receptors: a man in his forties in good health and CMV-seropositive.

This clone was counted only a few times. The CDR3 region has the DNA TGTGCCAGCAGCCCCGCCTCGGGGGGGCTCTACGAGCAGTACTTC. Amino acid sequence: CASSPASGGLYEQYF. V is TRBV9 and J is TRBJ2-7, with 8 positions matching TRBD2. V shed 4 bases and J 3 bases; nucleotides not matched to a gene: 9. The CDR3 spans 15 residues. Per germline, CDR1 SGDLS and CDR2 YYNGEE.

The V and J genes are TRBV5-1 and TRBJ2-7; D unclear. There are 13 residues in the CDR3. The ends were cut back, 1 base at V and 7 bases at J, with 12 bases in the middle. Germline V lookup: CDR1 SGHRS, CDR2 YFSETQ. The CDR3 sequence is CASSLTVLEEQYF. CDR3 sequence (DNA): TGCGCCAGCAGCTTGACAGTACTTGAGGAGCAGTACTTC.

For the CDR3, the DNA is TGCGCCAGCAGCCAAGATTTGTACAGAGACTACGAGCAGTACTTC. This translates into CASSQDLYRDYEQYF. The chain couples TRBV4-1 to TRBJ2-7; D is uncertain. CDR1 is MGHRA, CDR2 YSYEKL, per germline. Trimming took off 0 bases at V and 3 bases at J, with 12 bases between the two ends. The CDR3 covers 15 residues.

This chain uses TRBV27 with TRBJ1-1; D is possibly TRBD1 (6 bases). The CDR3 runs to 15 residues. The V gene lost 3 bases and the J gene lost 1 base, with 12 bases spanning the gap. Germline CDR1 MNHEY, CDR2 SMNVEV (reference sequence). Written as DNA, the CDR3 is TGTGCCAGCAGTTTGGAGACAGGAGCGAACACTGAAGCTTTCTTT. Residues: CASSLETGANTEAFF.

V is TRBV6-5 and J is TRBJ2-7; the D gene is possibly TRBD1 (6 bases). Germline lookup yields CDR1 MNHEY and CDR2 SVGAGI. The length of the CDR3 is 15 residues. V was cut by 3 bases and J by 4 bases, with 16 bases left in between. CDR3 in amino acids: CASSYFPGADYEQYF. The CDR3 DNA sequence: TGTGCCAGCAGTTATTTCCCAGGGGCTGATTACGAGCAGTACTTC.

CDR3 in DNA: TGTGCCAGCAGTCTCGCAGCGGGAGAAGCAGATACGCAGTATTTT. Translation: CASSLAAGEADTQYF. This chain links TRBV6-4 with TRBJ2-3; 8 bases align to TRBD2. V trimming: 5 bases; J trimming: 4 bases; junction bases outside the gene matches: 8. CDR1 MRHNA and CDR2 SNTAGT come from the germline V gene. This CDR3 has 15 residues.

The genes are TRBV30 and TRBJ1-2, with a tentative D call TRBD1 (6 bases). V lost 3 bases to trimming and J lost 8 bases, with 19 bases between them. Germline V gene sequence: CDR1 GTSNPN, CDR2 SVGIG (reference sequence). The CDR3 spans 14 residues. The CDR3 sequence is CAWSHMTGAKGYTF. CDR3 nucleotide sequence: TGTGCCTGGAGCCATATGACAGGTGCAAAAGGCTACACCTTC.

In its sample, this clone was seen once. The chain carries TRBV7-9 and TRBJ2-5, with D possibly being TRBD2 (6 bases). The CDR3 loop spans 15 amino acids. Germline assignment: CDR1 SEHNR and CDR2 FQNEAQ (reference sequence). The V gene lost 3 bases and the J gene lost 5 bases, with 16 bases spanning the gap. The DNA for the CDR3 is TGTGCCAGCAGCTTGGGTACGGGGGAGTGGGAGACCCAGTACTTC. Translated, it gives CASSLGTGEWETQYF.

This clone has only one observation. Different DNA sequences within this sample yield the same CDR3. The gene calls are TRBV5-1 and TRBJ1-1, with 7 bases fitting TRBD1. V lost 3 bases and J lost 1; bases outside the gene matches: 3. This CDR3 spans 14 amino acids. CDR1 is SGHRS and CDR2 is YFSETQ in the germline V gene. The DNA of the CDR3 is TGCGCCAGCAGCTCCCAGGGGGGGAACACTGAAGCTTTCTTT. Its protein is CASSSQGGNTEAFF.

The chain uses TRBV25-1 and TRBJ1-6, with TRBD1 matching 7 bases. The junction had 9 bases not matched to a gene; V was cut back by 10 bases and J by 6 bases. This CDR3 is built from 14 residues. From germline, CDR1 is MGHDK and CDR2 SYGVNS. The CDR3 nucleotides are TGTGCCACCGATCCAGGGGGTGGTAATTCACCCCTCCACTTT. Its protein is CATDPGGGNSPLHF.

CDR3 sequence: CASRLGQGRGTFF. The CDR3 region has the DNA TGCGCCAGCAGGCTAGGACAGGGTCGTGGGACTTTCTTT. The gene calls are TRBV5-1 and TRBJ1-1; 8 nucleotides align to TRBD1. The CDR3 runs to 13 residues. V lost 5 bases, J lost 12 bases, and 12 bases stayed unmatched. The germline gives CDR1 SGHRS, CDR2 YFSETQ.

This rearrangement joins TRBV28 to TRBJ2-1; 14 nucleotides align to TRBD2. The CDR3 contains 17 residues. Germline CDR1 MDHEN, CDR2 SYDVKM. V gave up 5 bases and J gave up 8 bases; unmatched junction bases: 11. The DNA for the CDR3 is TGTGCCAGCAGTCCTACCCCCGGGACTAGCGGGAGACATGAGCAGTTCTTC. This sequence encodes CASSPTPGTSGRHEQFF.

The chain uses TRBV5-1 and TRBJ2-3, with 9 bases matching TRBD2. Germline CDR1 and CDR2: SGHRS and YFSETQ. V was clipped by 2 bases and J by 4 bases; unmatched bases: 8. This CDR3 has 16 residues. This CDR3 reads CASSFLSGGLADTQYF. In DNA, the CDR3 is TGCGCCAGCAGCTTCCTTAGCGGGGGCCTGGCAGATACGCAGTATTTT.

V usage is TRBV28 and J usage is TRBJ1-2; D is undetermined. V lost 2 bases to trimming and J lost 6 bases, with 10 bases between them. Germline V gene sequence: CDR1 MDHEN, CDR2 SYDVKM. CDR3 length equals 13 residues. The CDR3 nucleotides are TGTGCCAGCAGTTTACCCTTTCCGGATGGCTACACCTTC. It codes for CASSLPFPDGYTF.

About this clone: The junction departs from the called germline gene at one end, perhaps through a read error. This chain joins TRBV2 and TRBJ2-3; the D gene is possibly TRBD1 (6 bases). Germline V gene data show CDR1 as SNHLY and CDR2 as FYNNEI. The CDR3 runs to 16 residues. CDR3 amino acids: CASSYVLGNRADTQCF. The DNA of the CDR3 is TGTGCCAGCAGTTACGTGTTGGGGAACAGGGCAGATACGCAGTGTTTT.

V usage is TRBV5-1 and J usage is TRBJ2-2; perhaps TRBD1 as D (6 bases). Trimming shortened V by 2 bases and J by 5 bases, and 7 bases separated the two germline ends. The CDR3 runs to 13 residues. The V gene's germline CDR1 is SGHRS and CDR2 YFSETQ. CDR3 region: CASSLDRTGELFF. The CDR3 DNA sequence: TGCGCCAGCAGCTTAGACAGGACCGGGGAGCTGTTTTTT.

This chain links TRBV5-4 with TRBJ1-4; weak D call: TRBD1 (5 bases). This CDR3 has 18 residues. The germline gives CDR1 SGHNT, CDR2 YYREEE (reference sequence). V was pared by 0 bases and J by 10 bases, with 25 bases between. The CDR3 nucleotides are TGTGCCAGCAGCTTGGGGGGCCCGGTGGGGAACCGCGGCTCAAAACTGTTTTTT. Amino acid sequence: CASSLGGPVGNRGSKLFF.

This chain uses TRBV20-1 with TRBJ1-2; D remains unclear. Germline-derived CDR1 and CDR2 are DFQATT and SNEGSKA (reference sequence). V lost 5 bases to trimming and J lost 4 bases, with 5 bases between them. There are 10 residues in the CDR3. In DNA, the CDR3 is TGCAGTGCTCCTTTCTATGGCTACACCTTC. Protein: CSAPFYGYTF.

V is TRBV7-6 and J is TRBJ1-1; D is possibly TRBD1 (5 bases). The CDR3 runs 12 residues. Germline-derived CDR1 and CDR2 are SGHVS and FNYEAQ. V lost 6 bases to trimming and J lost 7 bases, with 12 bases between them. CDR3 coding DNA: TGTGCCAGCAGTCTCCTGACAGATGAAGCTTTCTTT. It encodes CASSLLTDEAFF.

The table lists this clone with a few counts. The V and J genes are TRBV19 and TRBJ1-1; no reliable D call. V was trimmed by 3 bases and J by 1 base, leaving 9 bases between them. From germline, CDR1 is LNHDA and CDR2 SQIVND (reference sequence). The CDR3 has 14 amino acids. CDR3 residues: CASSIPQKNTEAFF. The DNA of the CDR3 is TGTGCCAGTAGTATTCCGCAGAAGAACACTGAAGCTTTCTTT.

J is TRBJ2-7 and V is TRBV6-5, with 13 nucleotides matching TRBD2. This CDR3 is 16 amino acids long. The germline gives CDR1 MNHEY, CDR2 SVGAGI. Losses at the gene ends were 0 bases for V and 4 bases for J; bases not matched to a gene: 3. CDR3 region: CASSYSGTSGAYEQYF. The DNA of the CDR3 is TGTGCCAGCAGTTACTCCGGGACTAGCGGGGCTTACGAGCAGTACTTC.

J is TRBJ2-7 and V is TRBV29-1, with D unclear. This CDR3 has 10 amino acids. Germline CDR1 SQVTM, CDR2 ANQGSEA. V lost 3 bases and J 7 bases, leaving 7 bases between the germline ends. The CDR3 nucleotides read TGCAGCGTTGACGGGTATGAGCAGTACTTC. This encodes CSVDGYEQYF.

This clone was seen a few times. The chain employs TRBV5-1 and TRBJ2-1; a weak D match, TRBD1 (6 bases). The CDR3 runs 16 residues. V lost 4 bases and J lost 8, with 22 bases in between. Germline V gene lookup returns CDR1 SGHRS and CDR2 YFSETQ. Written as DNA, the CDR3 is TGCGCCAGCAGCCCTCAGATAACAGGGACGGGCGATGAGCAGTTCTTC. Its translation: CASSPQITGTGDEQFF.

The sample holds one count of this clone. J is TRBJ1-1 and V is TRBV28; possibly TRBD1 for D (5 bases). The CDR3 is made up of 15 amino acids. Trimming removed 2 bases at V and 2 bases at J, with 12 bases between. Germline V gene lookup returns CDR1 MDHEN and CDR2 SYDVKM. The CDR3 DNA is TGTGCCAGCAGTTTAAGGTGGGGCGCAAACACTGAAGCTTTCTTT. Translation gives CASSLRWGANTEAFF.

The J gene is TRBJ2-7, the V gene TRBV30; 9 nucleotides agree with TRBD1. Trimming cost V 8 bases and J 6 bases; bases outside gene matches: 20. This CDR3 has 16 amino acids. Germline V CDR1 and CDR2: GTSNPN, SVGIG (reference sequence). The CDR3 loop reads CATTYEGTGFMGEQYF. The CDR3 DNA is TGTGCCACAACATACGAGGGGACAGGGTTCATGGGCGAGCAGTACTTC.

CDR3 in amino acids: CASERGGSYGYTF. In DNA, the CDR3 is TGTGCCAGTGAGAGAGGGGGTAGCTATGGCTACACCTTC. The chain has TRBV19 and TRBJ1-2; D may be TRBD1 (6 bases). The V and J ends lost 8 bases and 4 bases respectively, with 14 bases between them. The CDR3 has 13 residues. Germline V gives CDR1 LNHDA, CDR2 SQIVND (reference sequence).